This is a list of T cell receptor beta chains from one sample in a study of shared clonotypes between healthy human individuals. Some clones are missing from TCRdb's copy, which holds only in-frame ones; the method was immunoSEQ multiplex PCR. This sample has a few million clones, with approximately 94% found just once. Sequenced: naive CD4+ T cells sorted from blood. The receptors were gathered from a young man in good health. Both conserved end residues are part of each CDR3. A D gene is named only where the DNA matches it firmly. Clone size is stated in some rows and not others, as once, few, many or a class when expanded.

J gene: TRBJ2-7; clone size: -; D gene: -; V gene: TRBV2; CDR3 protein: CASSIGPYEQYF; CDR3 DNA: TGTGCCAGCAGTATTGGACCCTACGAGCAGTACTTC
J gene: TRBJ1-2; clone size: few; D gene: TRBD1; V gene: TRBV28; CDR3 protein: CASSLGQGGGYTF; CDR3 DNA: TGTGCCAGCAGTTTGGGACAGGGGGGCGGCTACACCTTC
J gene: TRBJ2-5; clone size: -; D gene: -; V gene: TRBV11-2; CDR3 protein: CASSGGPQETQYF; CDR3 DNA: TGTGCCAGCAGCGGGGGGCCCCAAGAGACCCAGTACTTC
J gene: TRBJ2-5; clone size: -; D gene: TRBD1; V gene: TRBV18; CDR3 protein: CASSPLGAGGQETQYF; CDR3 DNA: TGTGCCAGCTCACCACTTGGCGCAGGGGGCCAAGAGACCCAGTACTTC
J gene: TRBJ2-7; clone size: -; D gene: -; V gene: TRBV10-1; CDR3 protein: CASSGGRSGEQYF; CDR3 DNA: TGCGCCAGCAGCGGAGGCAGGTCGGGCGAGCAGTACTTC
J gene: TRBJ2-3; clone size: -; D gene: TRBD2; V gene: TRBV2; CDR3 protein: CASKNSGRTDTQYF; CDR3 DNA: TGTGCCAGCAAAAATAGCGGGCGCACAGATACGCAGTATTTT
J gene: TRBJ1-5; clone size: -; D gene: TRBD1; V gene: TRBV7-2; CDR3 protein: CASSLTGLSNQPQHF; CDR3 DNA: TGTGCCAGCAGCTTGACAGGGCTTAGCAATCAGCCCCAGCATTTT
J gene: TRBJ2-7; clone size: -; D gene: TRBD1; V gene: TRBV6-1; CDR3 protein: CASSLGDSPLLEQYF; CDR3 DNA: TGTGCCAGCAGTTTAGGGGACAGCCCATTGTTGGAGCAGTACTTC
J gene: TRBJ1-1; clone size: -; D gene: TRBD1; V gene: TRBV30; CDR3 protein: CAWRRDSNEAFF; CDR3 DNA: TGTGCCTGGCGCCGGGACAGCAATGAAGCTTTCTTT
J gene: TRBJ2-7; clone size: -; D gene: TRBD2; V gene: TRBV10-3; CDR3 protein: CAISSSGVSYEQYF; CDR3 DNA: TGTGCCATCAGCTCTAGCGGGGTATCCTACGAGCAGTACTTC
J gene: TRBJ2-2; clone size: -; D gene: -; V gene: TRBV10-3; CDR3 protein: CAIEGGGNTGELFF; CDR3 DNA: TGTGCCATCGAAGGAGGGGGGAACACCGGGGAGCTGTTTTTT
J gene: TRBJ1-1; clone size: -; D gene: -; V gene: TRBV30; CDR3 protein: CAWRRAGLNTEAFF; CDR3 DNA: TGTGCCTGGAGGAGAGCAGGTTTGAACACTGAAGCTTTCTTT
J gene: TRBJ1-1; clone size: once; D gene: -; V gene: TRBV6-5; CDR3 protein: CASSYSTAVNTEAFF; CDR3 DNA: TGTGCCAGCAGTTACTCGACGGCAGTAAACACTGAAGCTTTCTTT
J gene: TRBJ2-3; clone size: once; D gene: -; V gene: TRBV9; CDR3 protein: CASSVGEATSTDTQYF; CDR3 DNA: TGTGCCAGCAGCGTAGGCGAAGCGACTAGCACAGATACGCAGTATTTT
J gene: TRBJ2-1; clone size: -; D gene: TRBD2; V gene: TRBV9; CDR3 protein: CASSVGTSGSFYNEQFF; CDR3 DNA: TGTGCCAGCAGCGTAGGGACTAGCGGGAGCTTCTACAATGAGCAGTTCTTC
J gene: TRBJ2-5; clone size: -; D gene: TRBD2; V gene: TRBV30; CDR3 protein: CAWSPTRGLGETQYF; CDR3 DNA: TGTGCCTGGAGTCCTACTCGAGGACTAGGGGAGACCCAGTACTTC
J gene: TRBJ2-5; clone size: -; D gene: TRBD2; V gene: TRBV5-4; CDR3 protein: CASSLGGTSGGFQETQYF; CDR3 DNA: TGTGCCAGCAGCTTGGGTGGGACTAGCGGGGGGTTTCAAGAGACCCAGTACTTC
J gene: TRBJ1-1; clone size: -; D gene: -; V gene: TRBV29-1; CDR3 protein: CSGRGLNTEAFF; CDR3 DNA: TGCAGCGGGAGGGGTCTGAACACTGAAGCTTTCTTT
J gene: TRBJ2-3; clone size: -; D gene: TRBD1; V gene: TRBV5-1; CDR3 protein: CASSLAADRATDTQYF; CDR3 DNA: TGCGCCAGCAGCTTGGCCGCGGACAGGGCCACAGATACGCAGTATTTT
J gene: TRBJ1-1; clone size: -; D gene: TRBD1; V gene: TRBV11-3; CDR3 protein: CASSSGAQGGTEAFF; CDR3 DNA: TGTGCCAGCAGCTCTGGGGCACAGGGGGGCACTGAAGCTTTCTTT
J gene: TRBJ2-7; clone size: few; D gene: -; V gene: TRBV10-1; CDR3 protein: CASSEPTQGQEQYF; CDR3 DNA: TGCGCCAGCAGTGAGCCTACACAGGGTCAAGAGCAGTACTTC
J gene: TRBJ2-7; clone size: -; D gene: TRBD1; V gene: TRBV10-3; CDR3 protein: CAIRSGQGGDEQYF; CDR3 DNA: TGTGCCATCAGGTCTGGACAGGGAGGAGACGAGCAGTACTTC
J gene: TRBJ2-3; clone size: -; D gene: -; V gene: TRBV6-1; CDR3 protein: CASSEGPLADTQYF; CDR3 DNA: TGTGCCAGCAGTGAAGGACCGCTTGCAGATACGCAGTATTTT
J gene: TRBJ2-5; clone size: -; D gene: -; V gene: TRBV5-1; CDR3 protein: CASRAGQVQETQYF; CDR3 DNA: TGCGCCAGCAGGGCTGGGCAGGTACAAGAGACCCAGTACTTC
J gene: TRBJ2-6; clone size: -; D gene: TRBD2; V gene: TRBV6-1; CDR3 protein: CASSERLSGLAGISGANVLTF; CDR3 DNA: TGTGCCAGCAGTGAACGTCTCTCGGGCCTAGCGGGGATCTCTGGGGCCAACGTCCTGACTTTC
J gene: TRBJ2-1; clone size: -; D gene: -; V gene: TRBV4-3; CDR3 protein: CASSQDPGPYNEQFF; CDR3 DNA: TGCGCCAGCAGCCAAGATCCGGGACCGTACAATGAGCAGTTCTTC
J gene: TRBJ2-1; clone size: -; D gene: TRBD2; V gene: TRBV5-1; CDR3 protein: CASTEAGGLRNEQFF; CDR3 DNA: TGCGCCAGCACCGAAGCGGGAGGGCTCCGCAATGAGCAGTTCTTC
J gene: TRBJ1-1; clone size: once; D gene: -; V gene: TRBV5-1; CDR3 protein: CASSLEGTDRTEAFF; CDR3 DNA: TGCGCCAGCAGCTTGGAAGGGACGGATCGGACTGAAGCTTTCTTT
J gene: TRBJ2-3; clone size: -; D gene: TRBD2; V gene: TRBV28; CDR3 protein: CASSFRLAVDTQYF; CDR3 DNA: TGTGCCAGCAGTTTTCGACTAGCGGTAGATACGCAGTATTTT
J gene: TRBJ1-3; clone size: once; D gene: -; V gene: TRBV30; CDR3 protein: CAWSGDRFKGNTIYF; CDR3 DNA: TGTGCCTGGAGCGGAGACAGATTTAAGGGAAACACCATATATTTT
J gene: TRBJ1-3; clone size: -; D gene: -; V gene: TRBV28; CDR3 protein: CASISTPSGNTIYF; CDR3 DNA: TGTGCCAGCATCTCAACCCCCTCTGGAAACACCATATATTTT
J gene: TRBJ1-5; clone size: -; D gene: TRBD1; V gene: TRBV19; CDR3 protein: CASSIGQGMSQPQHF; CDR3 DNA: TGTGCCAGTAGTATTGGACAGGGTATGAGTCAGCCCCAGCATTTT
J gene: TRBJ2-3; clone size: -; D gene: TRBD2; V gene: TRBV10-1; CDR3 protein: CASSGTSGASTDTQYF; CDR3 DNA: TGCGCCAGCTCCGGGACTAGCGGAGCAAGCACAGATACGCAGTATTTT
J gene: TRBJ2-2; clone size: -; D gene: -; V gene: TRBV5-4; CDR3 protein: CASTLNGWELFF; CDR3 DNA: TGTGCCAGCACCCTGAATGGGTGGGAGCTGTTTTTT
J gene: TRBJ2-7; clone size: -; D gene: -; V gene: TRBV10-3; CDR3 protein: CAISASVEQYF; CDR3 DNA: TGTGCCATCAGTGCTAGCGTGGAGCAGTACTTC
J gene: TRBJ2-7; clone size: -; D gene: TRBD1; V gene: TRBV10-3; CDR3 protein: CAITDIPGQSYF; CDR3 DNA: TGTGCCATCACCGACATACCGGGACAGTCGTACTTC
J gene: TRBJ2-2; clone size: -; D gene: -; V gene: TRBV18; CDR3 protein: CASSPRTQNTGELFF; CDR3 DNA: TGTGCCAGCTCACCTCGGACACAGAACACCGGGGAGCTGTTTTTT
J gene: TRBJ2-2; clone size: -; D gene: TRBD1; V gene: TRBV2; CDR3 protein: CASSDRGNTGELFF; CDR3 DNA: TGTGCCAGCAGCGACAGGGGCAACACCGGGGAGCTGTTTTTT
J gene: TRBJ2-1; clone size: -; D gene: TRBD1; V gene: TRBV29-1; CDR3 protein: CSVRTGAYNEQFF; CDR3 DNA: TGCAGCGTTAGGACAGGGGCTTACAATGAGCAGTTCTTC
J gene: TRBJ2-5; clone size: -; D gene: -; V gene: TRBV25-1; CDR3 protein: CASSESPFWARQETQYF; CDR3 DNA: TGTGCCAGCAGTGAATCTCCCTTTTGGGCCCGGCAAGAGACCCAGTACTTC
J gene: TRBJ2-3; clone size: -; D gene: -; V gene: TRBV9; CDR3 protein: CASSVDDTQYF; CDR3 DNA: TGTGCCAGCAGCGTTGACGATACGCAGTATTTT
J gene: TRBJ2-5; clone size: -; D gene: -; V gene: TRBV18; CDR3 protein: CASSPRVQGSGETQYF; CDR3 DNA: TGTGCCAGCTCACCAAGAGTACAGGGATCGGGGGAGACCCAGTACTTC
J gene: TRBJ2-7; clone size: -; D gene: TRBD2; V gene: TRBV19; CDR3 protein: CASRRTSGTYEQYF; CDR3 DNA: TGTGCCAGTAGGCGGACTAGCGGGACATACGAGCAGTACTTC
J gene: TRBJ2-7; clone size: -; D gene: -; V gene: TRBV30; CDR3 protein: CAWSPDPGLEQYF; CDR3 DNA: TGTGCCTGGAGTCCGGACCCGGGTCTCGAGCAGTACTTC
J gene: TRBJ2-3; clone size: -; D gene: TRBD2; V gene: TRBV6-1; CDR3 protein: CASSPSGSFPDTQYF; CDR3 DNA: TGTGCCAGCAGCCCTAGCGGGAGTTTCCCAGATACGCAGTATTTT
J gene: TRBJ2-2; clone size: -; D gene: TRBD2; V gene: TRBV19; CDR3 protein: CASSIARPGLAGAHTGELFF; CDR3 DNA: TGTGCCAGTAGTATAGCTCGCCCGGGACTAGCGGGGGCCCACACCGGGGAGCTGTTTTTT
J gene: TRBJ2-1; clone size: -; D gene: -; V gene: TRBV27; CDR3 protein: CASTFYSSLGLNNEQFF; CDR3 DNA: TGTGCCAGCACTTTTTACTCATCGCTGGGGTTGAACAATGAGCAGTTCTTC
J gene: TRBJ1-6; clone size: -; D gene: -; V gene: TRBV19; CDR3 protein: CASSIGDAGFGSPLHF; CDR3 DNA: TGTGCCAGTAGTATAGGGGACGCGGGTTTCGGATCACCCCTCCACTTT
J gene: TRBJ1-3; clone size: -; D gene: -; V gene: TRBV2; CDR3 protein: CASSGLGIAGNTIYF; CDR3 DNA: TGTGCCAGCAGCGGACTAGGGATAGCTGGAAACACCATATATTTT
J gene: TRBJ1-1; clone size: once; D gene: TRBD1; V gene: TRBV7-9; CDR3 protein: CASSTYGTGDTEAFF; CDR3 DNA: TGTGCCAGCAGCACCTACGGGACAGGGGATACTGAAGCTTTCTTT